The rows below give T cell receptor beta chains drawn from one sample of a study of shared clonotypes between healthy human individuals. The assay was immunoSEQ multiplex PCR, and TCRdb's table has in-frame clones only and misses some. The data hold 400,000 to 500,000 clones, with 75% to 85% observed a single time. The sample was PBMCs. The origin of the receptors is a woman between 35 and 50 years old in good health. Some clones in this sample may be carry-over from other donors' samples. The CDR3 runs from the conserved cysteine through the conserved F or W. D genes are given only for firm matches. Rows may omit the clone size; those that give it use once, few, many or a size class.

TGTGCCAGCAGTCCCATGACAGTGCCTGCTAACTATGGCTACACCTTC CASSPMTVPANYGYTF TRBJ1-2 TRBV27 - - 16
TGTGCCAGCACACCCTCGGGACAGGGGGCCCTTGAGCAGTTCTTC CASTPSGQGALEQFF TRBJ2-1 TRBV7-9 once TRBD1 15
TGTGCCACCAGCAGTTTGGAAAAAGAGACCCAGTACTTC CATSSLEKETQYF TRBJ2-5 TRBV15 few - 13
TGTGCCACCAGCAGAGGGACAGTTAGTATAGATACGCAGTATTTT CATSRGTVSIDTQYF TRBJ2-3 TRBV15 once - 15
TGTGCCAGCAGTGAAGAGGGCGGCGGGGAGCTGTTTTTT CASSEEGGGELFF TRBJ2-2 TRBV2 - - 13
TGCGCCAGCAGCTTTTGGGCGACAGAGAACACTGAAGCTTTCTTT CASSFWATENTEAFF TRBJ1-1 TRBV5-1 many - 15
TGCGCCAGCAGCCAAGTTATCGCGGGAGATGCCTACAATGAGCAGTTCTTC CASSQVIAGDAYNEQFF TRBJ2-1 TRBV4-1 - TRBD2 17
TGTGCCAGCAGCTTGTTTTCCTACGAGCAGTACTTC CASSLFSYEQYF TRBJ2-7 TRBV5-4 few - 12
TGTGCCAGCAGCCGGGGACTAGTCTACGAGCAGTACTTC CASSRGLVYEQYF TRBJ2-7 TRBV7-2 - TRBD2 13
TGTGCCAGCAGCCAGGAAGGGACTAGCGGGCGAAACCTAGTCTACGGGCAGTACTTC CASSQEGTSGRNLVYGQYF TRBJ2-7 TRBV4-2 - TRBD2 19
TGTGCCAGCAGCCTCGACCCTGGACAGGGGAGCTCCTACGAGCAGTACTTC CASSLDPGQGSSYEQYF TRBJ2-7 TRBV7-9 - TRBD1 17
TGTGCCAGTAGTATGACTAGCGGGAGGCCCTTGACCTACGAGCAGTACTTC CASSMTSGRPLTYEQYF TRBJ2-7 TRBV19 few TRBD2 17
TGTGCCAGCAGCCCCGGGCAGGGGAAGATAACTGAAGCTTTCTTT CASSPGQGKITEAFF TRBJ1-1 TRBV4-2 - - 15
TGTGCCAGCAGCGTGACAGGGGAAGGGACAGATACGCAGTATTTT CASSVTGEGTDTQYF TRBJ2-3 TRBV9 - TRBD1 15
TGCAGCGTCCGGCGGGGTTGGCAGCAAAACTACGAGCAGTACTTC CSVRRGWQQNYEQYF TRBJ2-7 TRBV29-1 - - 15
TGCGCCAGCAGCCAAGAGAGTCGGCATACGCAGTATTTT CASSQESRHTQYF TRBJ2-3 TRBV4-3 - - 13
TGCGCCAGCAGTGAGTCGACTAGCGGGAGGTATCCGTTCTTC CASSESTSGRYPFF TRBJ2-1 TRBV10-2 - TRBD2 14
TGTGCCAGCAGCCCCGGGACAGGGAACACCGGGGAGCTGTTTTTT CASSPGTGNTGELFF TRBJ2-2 TRBV7-3 few TRBD1 15
TGTGCCAGTAGTATCCGACAGAAGAACACTGAAGCTTTCTTT CASSIRQKNTEAFF TRBJ1-1 TRBV19 few - 14
TGCGCCAGCAGCTTGGCCGCTAGCGGGAGCCACAATGAGCAGTTCTTC CASSLAASGSHNEQFF TRBJ2-1 TRBV5-1 - TRBD2 16
TGTGCCAGCTCACCCCAGGGAGGGTATAGCAATCAGCCCCAGCATTTT CASSPQGGYSNQPQHF TRBJ1-5 TRBV18 - - 16
TGTGCCAGTAGTCCCCAGGGCCGGTACACTGAAGCTTTCTTT CASSPQGRYTEAFF TRBJ1-1 TRBV19 - - 14
TGTGCCAGAATTACTAGCTGTTTCGTTTGCGGGGAGCTGTTTTTT CARITSCFVCGELFF TRBJ2-2 TRBV2 - - 15
TGTGCCAGCAGCGTAGACGGGGAGCTGTTTTTT CASSVDGELFF TRBJ2-2 TRBV9 - - 11
TGTGCCAGCAGTTACGGGCGCAGGGCGAACACTGAAGCTTTCTTT CASSYGRRANTEAFF TRBJ1-1 TRBV6-6 - - 15
TGTGCCAGCAGCTCCAAGGATGTTCGTGAAAAACTGTTTTTT CASSSKDVREKLFF TRBJ1-4 TRBV5-6 - - 14
TGTGCCAGCAATCAGGGAGACACAGATACGCAGTATTTT CASNQGDTDTQYF TRBJ2-3 TRBV28 - - 13
TGCAGCGTTGAGAGGGGGCTCACTTCGGACACTGAAGCTTTCTTT CSVERGLTSDTEAFF TRBJ1-1 TRBV29-1 few TRBD1 15
TGTGCCAGCAGCCTCTGGGAGACTAGCGGAACCTACAATGAGCAGTTCTTC CASSLWETSGTYNEQFF TRBJ2-1 TRBV4-2 - TRBD2 17
TGTGCCAGCAGTCTCAGGGGATGGGCGGGTTACGAGCAGTACTTC CASSLRGWAGYEQYF TRBJ2-7 TRBV28 many - 15
TGTGCCAGCAGCCCACAGAGGACTAGCGGGAGCTCCTACGAGCAGTACTTC CASSPQRTSGSSYEQYF TRBJ2-7 TRBV28 once TRBD2 17
TGTGCCAGCAGTCCCCAAGGACAGGGGACCTATGGCTACACCTTC CASSPQGQGTYGYTF TRBJ1-2 TRBV28 - TRBD1 15
TGTGCCATCAGTGAGTCCCTCTACGAGCAGTACTTC CAISESLYEQYF TRBJ2-7 TRBV10-3 many - 12
TGTGCCAGTAGTAGGGGACAGGGGGCTTATGAAGAGACCCAGTACTTC CASSRGQGAYEETQYF TRBJ2-5 TRBV19 - TRBD1 16
TGTGCCAGCAGCCAAGCTCTGACAGGGGCCCACACAGATACGCAGTATTTT CASSQALTGAHTDTQYF TRBJ2-3 TRBV4-2 few TRBD1 17
TGCGCCAGCAGCTTGGGGGACAGGCTACTTGAAAAACTGTTTTTT CASSLGDRLLEKLFF TRBJ1-4 TRBV5-1 - TRBD1 15
TGCGCCAGCAGCCCCAGACTAGCGGAGCCTTACAATGAGCAGTTCTTC CASSPRLAEPYNEQFF TRBJ2-1 TRBV4-1 - TRBD2 16
TGCAGCGTCGGATGGGGTGTTGGAAACACCATATATTTT CSVGWGVGNTIYF TRBJ1-3 TRBV29-1 - - 13
TGTGCCAGCTCACCACCTAGCGGGAGGGAGGGCCCTCGGAGGAACAATGAGCAGTTCTTC CASSPPSGREGPRRNNEQFF TRBJ2-1 TRBV18 once TRBD2 20
TGCGCCAGCAGCTTGGGGGCAGCGGGAACCGGCGAGCAGTACTTC CASSLGAAGTGEQYF TRBJ2-7 TRBV5-1 once TRBD2 15
TGTGCCACCAGCAGAGATGGGGGGAGGGACTATGGCTACACCTTC CATSRDGGRDYGYTF TRBJ1-2 TRBV15 - - 15
TGTGCCAGCACCACGCCGGGACAGACCTACGAGCAGTACTTC CASTTPGQTYEQYF TRBJ2-7 TRBV28 - TRBD1 14
TGTGCCAGCAGCTTGGGGACCTACGAGCAGTACTTC CASSLGTYEQYF TRBJ2-7 TRBV7-2 once - 12
TGTGCCAGCAGCCCTTATGTGGGGGGTAACGCCGGGGAGCTGTTTTTT CASSPYVGGNAGELFF TRBJ2-2 TRBV27 - - 16
TGTGCCAGCAGCGCCGGGACTAGCGGCTACGAGCAGTACTTC CASSAGTSGYEQYF TRBJ2-7 TRBV13 - TRBD2 14
TGTGCCAGCAGCTCCAGGACTAGCGGGAGTGGCAATGAGCAGTTCTTC CASSSRTSGSGNEQFF TRBJ2-1 TRBV11-1 - TRBD2 16
TGTGCCAGCAGCCTACAGGGTTCCTACGAGCAGTACTTC CASSLQGSYEQYF TRBJ2-7 TRBV11-2 - - 13
TGCGCCAGCAGCTTGGGTAGCGGGAGAACGGCTGAGCAGTTCTTC CASSLGSGRTAEQFF TRBJ2-1 TRBV5-1 - TRBD2 15
TGCAGCGTTCTCCAGGACTACGAGCAGTACTTC CSVLQDYEQYF TRBJ2-7 TRBV29-1 - - 11
TGTGCCTCGACAGGCATCCCTCAAGAGACCCAGTACTTC CASTGIPQETQYF TRBJ2-5 TRBV30 - - 13
TGCAGCGTTGAGGAGGGTAGCTCCTACGAGCAGTACTTC CSVEEGSSYEQYF TRBJ2-7 TRBV29-1 - - 13
TGTGCCAGCAGTGAGCCTGGGGAGGCACCTAGGGAGCAGTACTTC CASSEPGEAPREQYF TRBJ2-7 TRBV6-1 - - 15
TGTGCCAGCAGCCTCTTGGGACGGACCCAAGAGACCCAGTACTTC CASSLLGRTQETQYF TRBJ2-5 TRBV28 - - 15
TGCGCCAGCAGTGCTGACAGGGGAGGCTATGGCTACACCTTC CASSADRGGYGYTF TRBJ1-2 TRBV10-2 - TRBD1 14
TGTGCCAGCAGTGGAAAACGGGAGGGCCTGACCGGGGAGCTGTTTTTT CASSGKREGLTGELFF TRBJ2-2 TRBV6-1 - TRBD2 16
TGTGCCAGCAGCTTTCCCCACAGGATCTACGAGCAGTACTTC CASSFPHRIYEQYF TRBJ2-7 TRBV11-2 - - 14
TGTGCCAGCAGCCCAAGCGGGAGTACAGTTTACAATGAGCAGTTCTTC CASSPSGSTVYNEQFF TRBJ2-1 TRBV9 few TRBD2 16
TGCGCCAGCAGCCCGGACAGGCAAACCTACGAGCAGTACTTC CASSPDRQTYEQYF TRBJ2-7 TRBV5-1 - TRBD1 14
TGTGCCAGCTCCCCGGGAGGGACTGAAGCTTTCTTT CASSPGGTEAFF TRBJ1-1 TRBV7-9 many - 12
TGTGCCAGCAGTTTAGGGCCGGGCCTTAATGAAAAACTGTTTTTT CASSLGPGLNEKLFF TRBJ1-4 TRBV27 - - 15